One T cell receptor beta chain is described in this entry. Its antigen is still unknown. A much larger clone sits a single nucleotide away, making a read error possible. The data belong to a study of T cell repertoires in cytomegalovirus infection. Study-wide background: Matching HLA type and CMV infection were both indicated by public TCR beta signatures.

Study outcomes and limitations: Summed frequency of shared TCR beta families picked out CMV carriers who also had the relevant HLA. Clonotype analysis showed dominance of the ex vivo response by HLA-C-restricted CMV-specific TCR beta clonotypes.

This CDR3 has 15 amino acids. CDR1 is MDHEN and CDR2 is SYDVKM in the germline V gene. TCRdb used MiXCR to reprocess the reads, holding one entry per CDR3 protein. The sample records 150,000 or so distinct CDR3 sequences, around 24% being singletons. The chain joins TRBV28 to TRBJ2-5; unclear D gene. Sample: PBMCs. This sequence was found in a human donor in good health (CMV status not recorded). Some clones in this sample may be carry-over from other donors' samples. The DNA for the CDR3 is TGTGCCAGCAGCCAGCGTCCGGGCCTCCAAGAGACCCACTACTTC. It encodes CASSQRPGLQETHYF. Drawing the rest from reference TRBV28 and TRBJ2-5, the complete variable domain is DVKVTQSSRYLVKRTGEKVFLECVQDMDHENMFWYRQDPGLGLRLIYFSYDVKMKEKGDIPEGYSVSREKKERFSLILESASTNQTSMYLCASSQRPGLQETHYFGPGTRLLVL.